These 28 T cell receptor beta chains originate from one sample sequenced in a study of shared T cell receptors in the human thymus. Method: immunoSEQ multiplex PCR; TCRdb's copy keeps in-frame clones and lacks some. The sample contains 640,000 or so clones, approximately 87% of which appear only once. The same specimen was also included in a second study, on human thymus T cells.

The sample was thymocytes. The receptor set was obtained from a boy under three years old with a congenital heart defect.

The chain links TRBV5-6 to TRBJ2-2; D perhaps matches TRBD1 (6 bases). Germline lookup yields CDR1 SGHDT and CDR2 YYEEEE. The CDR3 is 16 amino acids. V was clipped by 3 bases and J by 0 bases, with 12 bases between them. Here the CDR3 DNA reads TGTGCCAGCAGCTCGATTGGGACAACGAACACCGGGGAGCTGTTTTTT. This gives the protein CASSSIGTTNTGELFF.

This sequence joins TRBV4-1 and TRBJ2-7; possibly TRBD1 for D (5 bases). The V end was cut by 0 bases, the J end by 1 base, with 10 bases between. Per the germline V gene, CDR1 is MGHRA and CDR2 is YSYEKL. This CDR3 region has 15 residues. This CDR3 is CASSQERGPSYEQYF. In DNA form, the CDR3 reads TGCGCCAGCAGCCAAGAAAGGGGCCCTTCCTACGAGCAGTACTTC.

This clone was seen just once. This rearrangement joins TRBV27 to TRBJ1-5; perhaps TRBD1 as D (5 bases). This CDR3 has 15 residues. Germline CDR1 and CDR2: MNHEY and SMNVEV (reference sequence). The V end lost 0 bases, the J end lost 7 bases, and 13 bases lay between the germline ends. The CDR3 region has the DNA TGTGCCAGCAGTTTATCGTGGCAGGGCCGGCAGCCCCAGCATTTT. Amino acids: CASSLSWQGRQPQHF.

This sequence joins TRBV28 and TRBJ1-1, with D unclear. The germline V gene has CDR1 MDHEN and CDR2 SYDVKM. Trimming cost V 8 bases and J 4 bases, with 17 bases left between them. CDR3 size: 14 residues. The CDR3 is CASQTLLIGTEAFF. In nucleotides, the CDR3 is TGTGCCAGCCAGACACTCCTGATCGGCACTGAAGCTTTCTTT.

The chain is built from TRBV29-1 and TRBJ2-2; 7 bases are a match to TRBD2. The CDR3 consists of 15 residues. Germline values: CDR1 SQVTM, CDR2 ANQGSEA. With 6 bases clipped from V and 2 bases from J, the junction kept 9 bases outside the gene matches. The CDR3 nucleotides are TGCAGCGTCCCACTGGCGGGAGTCAACACCGGGGAGCTGTTTTTT. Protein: CSVPLAGVNTGELFF.

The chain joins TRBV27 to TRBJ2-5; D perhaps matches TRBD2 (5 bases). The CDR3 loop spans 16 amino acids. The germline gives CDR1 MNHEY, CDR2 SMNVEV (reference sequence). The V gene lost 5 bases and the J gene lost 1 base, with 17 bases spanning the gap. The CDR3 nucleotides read TGTGCCAGCAGTCCCTGTTCGGGGATTTTCCAAGAGACCCAGTACTTC. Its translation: CASSPCSGIFQETQYF.

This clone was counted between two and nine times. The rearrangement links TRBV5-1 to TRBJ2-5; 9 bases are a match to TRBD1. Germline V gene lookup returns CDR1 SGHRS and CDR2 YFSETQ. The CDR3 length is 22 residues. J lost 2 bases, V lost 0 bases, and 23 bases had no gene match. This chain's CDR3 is CASSLVFFVRGQGSVAQETQYF. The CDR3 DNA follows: TGCGCCAGCAGCTTGGTTTTTTTCGTTAGGGGACAGGGTAGTGTGGCACAAGAGACCCAGTACTTC.

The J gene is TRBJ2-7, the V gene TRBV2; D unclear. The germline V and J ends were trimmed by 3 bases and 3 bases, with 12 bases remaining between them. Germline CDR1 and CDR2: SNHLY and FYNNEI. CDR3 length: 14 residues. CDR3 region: CASSDMSSHYEQYF. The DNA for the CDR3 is TGTGCCAGCAGTGATATGAGTTCCCACTACGAGCAGTACTTC.

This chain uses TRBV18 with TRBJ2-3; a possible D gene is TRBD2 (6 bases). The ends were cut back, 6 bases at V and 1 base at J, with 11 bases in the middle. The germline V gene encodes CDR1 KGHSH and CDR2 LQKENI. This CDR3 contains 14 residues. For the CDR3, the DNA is TGTGCCAGCTCGCGAGGAGGGGGCACAGATACGCAGTATTTT. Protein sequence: CASSRGGGTDTQYF.

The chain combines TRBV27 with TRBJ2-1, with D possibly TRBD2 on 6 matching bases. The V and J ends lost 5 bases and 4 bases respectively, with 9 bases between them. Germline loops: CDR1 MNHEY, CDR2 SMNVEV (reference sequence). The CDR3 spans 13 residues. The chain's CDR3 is CASSGGIYNEQFF. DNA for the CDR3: TGTGCCAGCAGTGGGGGGATTTACAATGAGCAGTTCTTC.

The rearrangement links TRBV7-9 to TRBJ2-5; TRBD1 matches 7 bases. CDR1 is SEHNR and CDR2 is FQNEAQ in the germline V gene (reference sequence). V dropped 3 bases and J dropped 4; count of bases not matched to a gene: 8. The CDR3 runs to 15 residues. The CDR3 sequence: CASSLRQGSGETQYF. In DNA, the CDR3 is TGTGCCAGCAGCTTGCGACAGGGTTCGGGAGAGACCCAGTACTTC.

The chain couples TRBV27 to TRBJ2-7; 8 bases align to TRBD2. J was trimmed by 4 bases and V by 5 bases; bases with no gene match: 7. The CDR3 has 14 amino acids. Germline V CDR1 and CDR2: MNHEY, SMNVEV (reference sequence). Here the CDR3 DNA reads TGTGCCAGCAGTCAACTAGCGGAAAGATACGAGCAGTACTTC. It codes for CASSQLAERYEQYF.

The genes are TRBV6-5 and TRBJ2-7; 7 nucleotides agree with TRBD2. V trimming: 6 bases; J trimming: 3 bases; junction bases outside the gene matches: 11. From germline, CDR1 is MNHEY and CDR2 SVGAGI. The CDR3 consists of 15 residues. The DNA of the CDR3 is TGTGCCAGCAGACCCCTGGCGGGGGTTTGCTACGAGCAGTACTTC. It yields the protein CASRPLAGVCYEQYF.

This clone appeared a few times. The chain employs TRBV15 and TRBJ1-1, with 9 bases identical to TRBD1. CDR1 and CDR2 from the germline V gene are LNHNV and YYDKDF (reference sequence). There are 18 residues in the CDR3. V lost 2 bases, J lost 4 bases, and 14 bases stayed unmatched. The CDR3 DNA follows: TGTGCCACCAGCAGAAGGCCCGGGACAGGGAAAGTGAGCACTGAAGCTTTCTTT. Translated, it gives CATSRRPGTGKVSTEAFF.

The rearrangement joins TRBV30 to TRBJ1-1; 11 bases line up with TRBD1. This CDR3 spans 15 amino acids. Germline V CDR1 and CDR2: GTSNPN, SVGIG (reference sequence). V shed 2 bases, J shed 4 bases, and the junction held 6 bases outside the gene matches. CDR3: CAWSTSGTGGTEAFF. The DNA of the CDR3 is TGTGCCTGGAGTACCTCCGGGACAGGGGGCACTGAAGCTTTCTTT. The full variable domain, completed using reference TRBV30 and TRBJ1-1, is SQTIHQWPATLVQPVGSPLSLECTVEGTSNPNLYWYRQAAGRGLQLLFYSVGIGQISSEVPQNLSASRPQDRQFILSSKKLLLSDSGFYLCAWSTSGTGGTEAFFGQGTRLTVV.

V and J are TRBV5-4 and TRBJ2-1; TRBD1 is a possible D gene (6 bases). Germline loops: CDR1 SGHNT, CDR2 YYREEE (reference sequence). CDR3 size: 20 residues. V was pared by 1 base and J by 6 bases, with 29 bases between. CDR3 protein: CASSLSGDGGTRGSVNEQFF. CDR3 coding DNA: TGTGCCAGCAGCTTGAGTGGGGATGGGGGAACTAGGGGGTCAGTCAATGAGCAGTTCTTC.

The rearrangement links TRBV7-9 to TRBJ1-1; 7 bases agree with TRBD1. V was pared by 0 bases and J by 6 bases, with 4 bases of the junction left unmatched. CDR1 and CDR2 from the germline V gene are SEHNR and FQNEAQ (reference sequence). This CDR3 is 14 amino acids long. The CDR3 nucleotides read TGTGCCAGCAGCTTAGCAGGGGGCGAGGCTGAAGCTTTCTTT. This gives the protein CASSLAGGEAEAFF.

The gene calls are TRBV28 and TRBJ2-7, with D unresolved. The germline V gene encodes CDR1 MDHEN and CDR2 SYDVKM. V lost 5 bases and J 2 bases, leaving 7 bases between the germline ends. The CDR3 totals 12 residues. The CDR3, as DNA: TGTGCCAGCAGTGTCCCAACCTACGAGCAGTACTTC. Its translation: CASSVPTYEQYF. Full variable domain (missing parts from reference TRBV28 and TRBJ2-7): DVKVTQSSRYLVKRTGEKVFLECVQDMDHENMFWYRQDPGLGLRLIYFSYDVKMKEKGDIPEGYSVSREKKERFSLILESASTNQTSMYLCASSVPTYEQYFGPGTRLTVT.

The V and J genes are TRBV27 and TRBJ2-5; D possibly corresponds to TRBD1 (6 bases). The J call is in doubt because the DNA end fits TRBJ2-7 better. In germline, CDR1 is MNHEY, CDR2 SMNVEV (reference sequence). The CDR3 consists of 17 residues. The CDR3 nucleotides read TGTGCCAGCAGTTTCGCCCGGACAGCGTCCCTGACCTACGAGCAGTACTTC. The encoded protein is CASSFARTASLTYEQYF.

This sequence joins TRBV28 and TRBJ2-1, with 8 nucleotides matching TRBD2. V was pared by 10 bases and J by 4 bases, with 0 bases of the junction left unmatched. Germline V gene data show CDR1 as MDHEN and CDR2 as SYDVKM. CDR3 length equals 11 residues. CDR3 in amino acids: CATGGYNEQFF. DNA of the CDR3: TGTGCCACGGGGGGGTACAATGAGCAGTTCTTC.

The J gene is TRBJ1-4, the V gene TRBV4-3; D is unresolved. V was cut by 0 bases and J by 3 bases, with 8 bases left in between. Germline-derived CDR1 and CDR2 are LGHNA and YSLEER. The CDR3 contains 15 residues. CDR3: CASSQERGPNEKLFF. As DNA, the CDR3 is TGCGCCAGCAGCCAAGAACGGGGTCCTAATGAAAAACTGTTTTTT.

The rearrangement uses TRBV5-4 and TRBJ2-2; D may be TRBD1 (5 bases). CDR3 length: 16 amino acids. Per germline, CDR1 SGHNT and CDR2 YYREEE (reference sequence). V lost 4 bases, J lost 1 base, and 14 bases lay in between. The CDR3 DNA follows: TGTGCCAGCAGCCGTGGGTTGACAGAGAACACCGGGGAGCTGTTTTTT. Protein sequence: CASSRGLTENTGELFF.

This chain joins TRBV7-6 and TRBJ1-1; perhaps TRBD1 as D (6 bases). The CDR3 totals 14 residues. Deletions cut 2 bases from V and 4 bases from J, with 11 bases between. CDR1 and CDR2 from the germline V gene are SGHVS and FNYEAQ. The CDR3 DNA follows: TGTGCCAGCAGCTTATACACAGGGAGCACTGAAGCTTTCTTT. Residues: CASSLYTGSTEAFF.

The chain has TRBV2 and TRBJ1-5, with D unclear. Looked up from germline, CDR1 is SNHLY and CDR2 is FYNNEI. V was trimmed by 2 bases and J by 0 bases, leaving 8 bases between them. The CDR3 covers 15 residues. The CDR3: CASSETGYSNQPQHF. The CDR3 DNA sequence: TGTGCCAGCAGTGAAACGGGATATAGCAATCAGCCCCAGCATTTT.

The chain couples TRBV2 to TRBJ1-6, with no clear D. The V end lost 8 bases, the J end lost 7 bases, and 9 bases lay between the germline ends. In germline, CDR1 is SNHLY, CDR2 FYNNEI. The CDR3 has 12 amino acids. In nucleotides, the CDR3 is TGTGCCAGCGAGAGTATCAATTCACCCCTCCACTTT. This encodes CASESINSPLHF.

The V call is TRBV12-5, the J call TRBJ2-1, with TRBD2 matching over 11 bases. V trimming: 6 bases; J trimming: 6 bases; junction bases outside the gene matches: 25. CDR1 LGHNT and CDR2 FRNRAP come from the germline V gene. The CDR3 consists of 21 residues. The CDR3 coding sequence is TGTGCTAGTGGCCATCTTCTGACAGGGAGGGGCCTAGCGGGAGGATCCAATGAGCAGTTCTTC. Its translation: CASGHLLTGRGLAGGSNEQFF.

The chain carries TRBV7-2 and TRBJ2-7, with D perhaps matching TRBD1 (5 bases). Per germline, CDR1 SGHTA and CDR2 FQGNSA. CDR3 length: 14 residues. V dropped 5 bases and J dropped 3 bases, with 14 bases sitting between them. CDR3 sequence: CASSDRGIFYEQYF. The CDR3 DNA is TGTGCCAGCAGCGATAGGGGCATTTTCTACGAGCAGTACTTC. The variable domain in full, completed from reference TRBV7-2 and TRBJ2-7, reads GAGVSQSPSNKVTEKGKDVELRCDPISGHTALYWYRQSLGQGLEFLIYFQGNSAPDKSGLPSDRFSAERTGGSVSTLTIQRTQQEDSAVYLCASSDRGIFYEQYFGPGTRLTVT.

The chain's CDR3 is CAWSPQGARLNQETQYF. Here the CDR3 DNA reads TGTGCCTGGAGCCCCCAGGGGGCCCGTCTAAACCAAGAGACCCAGTACTTC. The chain links TRBV30 to TRBJ2-5; 8 positions match TRBD1. Germline values: CDR1 GTSNPN, CDR2 SVGIG (reference sequence). This CDR3 region has 17 residues. The junction had 12 bases not matched to a gene; V was cut back by 3 bases and J by 0 bases.